These T cell receptor beta chains were read from a single sample in a study of blood T cell repertoires in COVID-19. The protocol was immunoSEQ multiplex PCR, while the TCRdb copy is restricted to in-frame clones and leaves out a portion. The repertoire consists of 120,000 to 150,000 clones, with 85% to 90% occurring once and the leading ten covering 8% to 9%. Sequencing was performed on peripheral blood. These receptors originate from a woman aged 45-60 years with active or convalescent COVID-19. Each CDR3 is given with its conserved first and last residue. Each record gives: D gene, V gene, J gene, CDR3 protein, CDR3 DNA. A D gene is named only where the DNA matches it firmly.

TRBD2,TRBV7-3,TRBJ2-1,CASSLTSGTRINEQFF,TGTGCCAGCAGCTTAACGTCAGGGACTAGAATTAATGAGCAGTTCTTC
-,TRBV4-2,TRBJ1-1,CASSHRWDMNTEAFF,TGTGCCAGCAGCCATAGGTGGGACATGAACACTGAAGCTTTCTTT
TRBD2,TRBV9,TRBJ2-7,CASSLGLAGVSSYEQYF,TGTGCCAGCAGCTTGGGACTAGCGGGTGTCTCCTCCTACGAGCAGTACTTC
TRBD2,TRBV5-1,TRBJ2-7,CASSLASGTYEQYF,TGCGCCAGCAGCTTGGCTAGCGGGACCTACGAGCAGTACTTC
TRBD1,TRBV2,TRBJ2-2,CASQGQGVTGELFF,TGTGCCAGCCAGGGACAGGGGGTTACCGGGGAGCTGTTTTTT
TRBD1,TRBV5-5,TRBJ1-2,CASSLDWDSRYGYTF,TGTGCCAGCAGCTTGGATTGGGACAGTCGATATGGCTACACCTTC
-,TRBV6-5,TRBJ2-7,CAISPRVAYEQYF,TGTGCCATCTCACCCAGGGTTGCCTACGAGCAGTACTTC
TRBD2,TRBV11-2,TRBJ2-7,CASSSQTTSGYEQYF,TGTGCCAGCAGCTCACAGACGACTAGCGGTTACGAGCAGTACTTC
-,TRBV27,TRBJ2-5,CASSLSGQETQYF,TGTGCCAGCAGTTTAAGCGGGCAAGAGACCCAGTACTTC
TRBD1,TRBV4-1,TRBJ2-2,CASSQLGTAATGELFF,TGCGCCAGCAGCCAACTTGGGACAGCCGCCACCGGGGAGCTGTTTTTT
TRBD2,TRBV7-3,TRBJ2-1,CASSLISGTSGYNEQFF,TGTGCCAGCAGCTTAATTTCCGGGACTAGCGGATACAATGAGCAGTTCTTC